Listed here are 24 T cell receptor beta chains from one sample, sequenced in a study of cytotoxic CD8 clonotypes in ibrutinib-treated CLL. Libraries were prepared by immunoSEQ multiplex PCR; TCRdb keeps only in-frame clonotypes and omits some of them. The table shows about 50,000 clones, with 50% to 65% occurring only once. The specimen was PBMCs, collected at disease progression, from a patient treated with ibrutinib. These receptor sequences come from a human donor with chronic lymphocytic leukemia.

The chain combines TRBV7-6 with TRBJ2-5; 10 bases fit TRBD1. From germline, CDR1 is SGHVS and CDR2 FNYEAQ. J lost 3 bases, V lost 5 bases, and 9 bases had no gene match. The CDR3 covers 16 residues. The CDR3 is CASSHDPGTGEETQYF. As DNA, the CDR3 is TGTGCCAGCAGCCACGACCCCGGGACAGGGGAAGAGACCCAGTACTTC.

The CDR3 protein is CASSVPQGNANTGELFF. The CDR3 DNA is TGTGCCAGCAGCGTGCCCCAGGGAAACGCGAACACCGGGGAGCTGTTTTTT. This chain connects TRBV9 to TRBJ2-2, with a weak D call TRBD1 (5 bases). The ends were cut back, 2 bases at V and 0 bases at J, with 14 bases in the middle. This CDR3 has 17 amino acids. Germline V gene data show CDR1 as SGDLS and CDR2 as YYNGEE. Drawing the rest from reference TRBV9 and TRBJ2-2, the complete variable domain is DSGVTQTPKHLITATGQRVTLRCSPRSGDLSVYWYQQSLDQGLQFLIQYYNGEERAKGNILERFSAQQFPDLHSELNLSSLELGDSALYFCASSVPQGNANTGELFFGEGSRLTVL.

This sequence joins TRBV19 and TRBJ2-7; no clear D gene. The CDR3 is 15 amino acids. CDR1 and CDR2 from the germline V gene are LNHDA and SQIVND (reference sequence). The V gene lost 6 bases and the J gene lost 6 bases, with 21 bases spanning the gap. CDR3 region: CASSSRSPALSEQYF. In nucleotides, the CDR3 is TGTGCCAGTAGCTCCCGGAGCCCTGCACTTAGCGAGCAGTACTTC.

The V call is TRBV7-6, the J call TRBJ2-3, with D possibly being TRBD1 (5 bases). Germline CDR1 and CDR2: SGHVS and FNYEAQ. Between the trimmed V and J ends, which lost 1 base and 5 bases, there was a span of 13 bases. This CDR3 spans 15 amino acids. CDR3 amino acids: CASSLGGPLQDTQYF. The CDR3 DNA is TGTGCCAGCAGCTTAGGGGGCCCCCTTCAAGATACGCAGTATTTT.

The CDR3 region is CASSFLTGGFTEAFF. The CDR3 DNA sequence: TGTGCCAGCAGCTTCTTGACAGGGGGCTTCACTGAAGCTTTCTTT. The chain has TRBV7-9 and TRBJ1-1; 10 nucleotides agree with TRBD1. This CDR3 has 15 residues. The V and J ends lost 3 bases and 4 bases, in that order; junction bases with no gene match: 5. Germline lookup yields CDR1 SEHNR and CDR2 FQNEAQ (reference sequence).

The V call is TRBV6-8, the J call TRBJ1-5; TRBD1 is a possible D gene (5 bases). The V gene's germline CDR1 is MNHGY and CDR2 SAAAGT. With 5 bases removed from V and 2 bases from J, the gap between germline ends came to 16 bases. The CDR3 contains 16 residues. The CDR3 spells CASSHPVGDRNQPQHF. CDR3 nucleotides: TGTGCCAGCAGTCACCCCGTGGGGGACCGCAATCAGCCCCAGCATTTT.

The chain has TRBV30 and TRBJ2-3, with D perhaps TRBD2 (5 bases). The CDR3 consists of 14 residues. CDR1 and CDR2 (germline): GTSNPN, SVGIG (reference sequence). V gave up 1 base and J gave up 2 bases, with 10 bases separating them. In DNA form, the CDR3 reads TGTGCCTGGAGTGCCCAGGACTTCACAGATACGCAGTATTTT. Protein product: CAWSAQDFTDTQYF.

The CDR3 loop is CASSLAAGYGQPQHF. The CDR3 nucleotides are TGTGCCAGCAGCTTAGCTGCAGGGTATGGTCAGCCCCAGCATTTT. The chain has TRBV7-2 and TRBJ1-5, with D possibly TRBD1 on 5 matching bases. The CDR3 runs to 15 residues. V was shortened by 0 bases and J by 6 bases, with 12 bases between the two germline ends. From germline, CDR1 is SGHTA and CDR2 FQGNSA.

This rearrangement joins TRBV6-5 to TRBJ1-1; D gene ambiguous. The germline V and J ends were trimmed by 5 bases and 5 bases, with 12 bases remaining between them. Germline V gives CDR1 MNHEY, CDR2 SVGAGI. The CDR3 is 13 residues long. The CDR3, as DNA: TGTGCCAGCAGTCTTGTGGTGACTACTGAAGCTTTCTTT. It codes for CASSLVVTTEAFF.

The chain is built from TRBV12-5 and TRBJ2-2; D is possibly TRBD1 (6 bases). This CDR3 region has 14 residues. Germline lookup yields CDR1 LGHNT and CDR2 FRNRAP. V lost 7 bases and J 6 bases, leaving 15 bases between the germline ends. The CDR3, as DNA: TGTGCTAGTGCTACAGGGTCTGATTCCGGGGAGCTGTTTTTT. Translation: CASATGSDSGELFF.

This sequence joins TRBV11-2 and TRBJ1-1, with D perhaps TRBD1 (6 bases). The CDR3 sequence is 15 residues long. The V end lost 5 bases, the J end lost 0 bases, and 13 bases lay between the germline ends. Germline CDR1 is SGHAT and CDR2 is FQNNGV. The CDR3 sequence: CASSPSTGLNTEAFF. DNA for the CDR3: TGTGCCAGCAGCCCCTCGACAGGACTGAACACTGAAGCTTTCTTT.

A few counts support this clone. The CDR3 DNA sequence: TGTGCCAGCAGAGGGTTCTACGAGCAGTACTTC. Translating gives CASRGFYEQYF. The gene calls are TRBV28 and TRBJ2-7; D is unresolved. This CDR3 has 11 residues. CDR1 and CDR2 (germline): MDHEN, SYDVKM. Trimming left V 6 bases short and J 3 bases short, with 6 bases between. The complete variable domain, with remaining parts taken from reference TRBV28 and TRBJ2-7, reads DVKVTQSSRYLVKRTGEKVFLECVQDMDHENMFWYRQDPGLGLRLIYFSYDVKMKEKGDIPEGYSVSREKKERFSLILESASTNQTSMYLCASRGFYEQYFGPGTRLTVT.

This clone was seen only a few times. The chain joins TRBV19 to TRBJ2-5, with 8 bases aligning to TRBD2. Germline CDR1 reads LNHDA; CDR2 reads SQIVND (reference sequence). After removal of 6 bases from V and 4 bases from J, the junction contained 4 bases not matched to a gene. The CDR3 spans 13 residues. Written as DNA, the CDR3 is TGTGCCAGTAGAGGTAGCGGGGCAGAGACCCAGTACTTC. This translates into CASRGSGAETQYF. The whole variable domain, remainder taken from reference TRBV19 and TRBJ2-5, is DGGITQSPKYLFRKEGQNVTLSCEQNLNHDAMYWYRQDPGQGLRLIYYSQIVNDFQKGDIAEGYSVSREKKESFPLTVTSAQKNPTAFYLCASRGSGAETQYFGPGTRLLVL.

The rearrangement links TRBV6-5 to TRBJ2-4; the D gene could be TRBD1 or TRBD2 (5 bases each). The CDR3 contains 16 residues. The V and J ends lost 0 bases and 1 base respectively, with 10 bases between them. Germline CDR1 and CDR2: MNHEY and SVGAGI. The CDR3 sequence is CASSYSGGSAKNIQYF. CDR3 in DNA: TGTGCCAGCAGTTACTCTGGGGGTTCCGCCAAAAACATTCAGTACTTC.

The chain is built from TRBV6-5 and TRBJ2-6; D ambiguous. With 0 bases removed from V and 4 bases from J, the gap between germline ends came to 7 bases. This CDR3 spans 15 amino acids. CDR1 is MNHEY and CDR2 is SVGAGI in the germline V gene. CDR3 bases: TGTGCCAGCAGTTACTCACTAACCGGGGCCAACGTCCTGACTTTC. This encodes CASSYSLTGANVLTF.

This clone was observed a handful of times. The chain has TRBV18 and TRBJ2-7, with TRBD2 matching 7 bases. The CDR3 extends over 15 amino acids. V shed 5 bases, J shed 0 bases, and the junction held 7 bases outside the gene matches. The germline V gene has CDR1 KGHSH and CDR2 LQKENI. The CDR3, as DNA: TGTGCCAGCTCAAAGCAGAGCGGGACCTCCTACGAGCAGTACTTC. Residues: CASSKQSGTSYEQYF.

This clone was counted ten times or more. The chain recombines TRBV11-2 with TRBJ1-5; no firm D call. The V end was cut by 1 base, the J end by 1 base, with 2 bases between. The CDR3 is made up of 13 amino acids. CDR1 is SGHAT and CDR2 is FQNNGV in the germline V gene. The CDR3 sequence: CASSLGSNQPQHF. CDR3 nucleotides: TGTGCCAGCAGCTTAGGGAGCAATCAGCCCCAGCATTTT.

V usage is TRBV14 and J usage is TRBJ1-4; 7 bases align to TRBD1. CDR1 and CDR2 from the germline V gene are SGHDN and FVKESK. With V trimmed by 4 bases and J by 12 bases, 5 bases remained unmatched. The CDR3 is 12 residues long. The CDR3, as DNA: TGTGCCAGCAGCCTTTCGACAGGGCAACTGTTTTTT. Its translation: CASSLSTGQLFF.

The CDR3 here is CASSPMAASGANVLTF. In nucleotides, the CDR3 is TGTGCCAGCAGCCCCATGGCCGCCTCTGGGGCCAACGTCCTGACTTTC. The chain couples TRBV7-6 to TRBJ2-6; D remains ambiguous. This CDR3 is 16 amino acids long. Trimming took 5 bases from V and 0 from J, leaving 11 bases between them. The germline V gene encodes CDR1 SGHVS and CDR2 FNYEAQ. Using reference TRBV7-6 and TRBJ2-6 for the parts outside the CDR3, the full variable domain is GAGVSQSPRYKVTKRGQDVALRCDPISGHVSLYWYRQALGQGPEFLTYFNYEAQQDKSGLPNDRFSAERPEGSISTLTIQRTEQRDSAMYRCASSPMAASGANVLTFGAGSRLTVL.

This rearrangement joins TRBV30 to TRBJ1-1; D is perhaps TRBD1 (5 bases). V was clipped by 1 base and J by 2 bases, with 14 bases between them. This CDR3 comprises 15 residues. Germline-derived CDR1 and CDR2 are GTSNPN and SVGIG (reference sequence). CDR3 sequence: CAWSEPRGVNTEAFF. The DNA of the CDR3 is TGTGCCTGGAGTGAACCAAGGGGTGTCAACACTGAAGCTTTCTTT.

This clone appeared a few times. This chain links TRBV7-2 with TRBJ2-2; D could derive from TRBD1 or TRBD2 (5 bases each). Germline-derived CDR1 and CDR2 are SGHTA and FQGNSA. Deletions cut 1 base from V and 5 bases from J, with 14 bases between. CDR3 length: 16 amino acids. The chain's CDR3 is CASSLDGAVLTGELFF. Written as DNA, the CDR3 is TGTGCCAGCAGCTTAGACGGGGCGGTCCTTACCGGGGAGCTGTTTTTT.

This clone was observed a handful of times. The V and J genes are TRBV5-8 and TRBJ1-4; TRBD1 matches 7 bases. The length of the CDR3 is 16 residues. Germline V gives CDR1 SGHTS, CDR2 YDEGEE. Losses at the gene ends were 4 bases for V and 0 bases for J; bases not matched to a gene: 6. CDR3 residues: CASSVGQAATNEKLFF. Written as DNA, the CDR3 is TGTGCCAGCAGCGTTGGACAGGCTGCAACTAATGAAAAACTGTTTTTT.

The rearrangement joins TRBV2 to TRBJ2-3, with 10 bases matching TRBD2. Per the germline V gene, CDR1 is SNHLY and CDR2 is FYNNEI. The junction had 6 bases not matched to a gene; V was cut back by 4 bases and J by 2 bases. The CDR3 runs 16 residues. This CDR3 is CASSAASGSLTDTQYF. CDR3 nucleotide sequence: TGTGCCAGCAGTGCGGCTAGCGGGAGTCTCACAGATACGCAGTATTTT.

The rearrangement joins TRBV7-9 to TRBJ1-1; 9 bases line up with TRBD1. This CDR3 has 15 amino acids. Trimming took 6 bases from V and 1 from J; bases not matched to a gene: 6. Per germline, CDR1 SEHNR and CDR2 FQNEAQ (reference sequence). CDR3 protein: CASRDRGLENTEAFF. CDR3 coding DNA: TGTGCCAGCAGGGACAGGGGTTTGGAGAACACTGAAGCTTTCTTT.